This T cell receptor (beta chain) was obtained from a study of blood T cell repertoires in COVID-19. Study at large: T cells, B-cell-depleted T cells, or PBMCs provided the cDNA or gDNA that served as material.

Original handling: Reference gene primer amplification yielded estimated nucleated cell counts. Only in-frame clones appear in the TCRdb table, and some are missing; sequencing was by immunoSEQ multiplex PCR. For V, J and clone size, that table is used; D and trimming come from the DNA. The sample lists some 300,000 clones; 87% were seen once. Trimming took 3 bases from V and 4 from J; bases not matched to a gene: 4. Germline loops: CDR1 SGDLS, CDR2 YYNGEE. The CDR3 sequence is 15 residues long. The receptor comes from a man younger than 35 with active or convalescent COVID-19. The sequenced sample was peripheral blood. The J gene is TRBJ2-3, the V gene TRBV9; 11 bases line up with TRBD2. The CDR3 sequence is CASSGTSGSADTQYF. The CDR3 DNA reads as TGTGCCAGCAGCGGAACTAGCGGGAGTGCAGATACGCAGTATTTT.